One and the same sample provided the 12 T cell receptor beta chains below, sequenced in a study of CD8 T cells in ankylosing spondylitis. TCRdb reprocessed the 5' RACE reads with MiXCR, giving one entry per CDR3 protein. In the table there are about 200,000 distinct CDR3 sequences, around 13% of which are singletons. Sequenced: blood, either unsorted or a sorted T cell fraction (not recorded which). The receptors here all came from a male donor with ankylosing spondylitis or in good health (not recorded which).

There are a few counts of this clonotype. The chain joins TRBV7-9 to TRBJ2-3; 12 bases line up with TRBD2. Germline V lookup: CDR1 SEHNR, CDR2 FQNEAQ (reference sequence). V dropped 5 bases and J dropped 0; count of bases not matched to a gene: 6. The CDR3 is made up of 17 amino acids. CDR3 residues: CASSPSSGRDSTDTQYF. The CDR3 DNA follows: TGTGCCAGCAGCCCCTCTAGCGGGAGGGACAGCACAGATACGCAGTATTTT.

The chain couples TRBV7-2 to TRBJ2-7; possibly TRBD1 for D (6 bases). CDR1 SGHTA and CDR2 FQGNSA come from the germline V gene. Deletions cut 3 bases from V and 5 bases from J, with 11 bases between. This CDR3 contains 13 residues. The CDR3, as DNA: TGTGCCAGCAGCTTCCAGGGGAACAACGAGCAGTACTTC. Translated: CASSFQGNNEQYF.

The chain links TRBV27 to TRBJ2-7, with D possibly TRBD2 on 6 matching bases. The CDR3 has 15 amino acids. Germline V gene sequence: CDR1 MNHEY, CDR2 SMNVEV (reference sequence). V lost 3 bases and J lost 3, with 15 bases in between. The CDR3 reads CASSLSVGSNYEQYF. The CDR3 DNA follows: TGTGCCAGCAGTTTGTCTGTCGGGAGCAACTACGAGCAGTACTTC.

The V gene is TRBV11-2, the J gene TRBJ2-7, with a weak D call TRBD1 (5 bases). Germline loops: CDR1 SGHAT, CDR2 FQNNGV. V lost 0 bases, J lost 7 bases, and 16 bases lay in between. This CDR3 is built from 15 residues. The CDR3 DNA sequence: TGTGCCAGCAGCTTAGAAGCAGGGATTAGGCGGGAGCAGTACTTC. Translating gives CASSLEAGIRREQYF.

This clonotype was seen a handful of times. The rearrangement uses TRBV2 and TRBJ1-5, with D perhaps TRBD1 (5 bases). Per the germline V gene, CDR1 is SNHLY and CDR2 is FYNNEI. This CDR3 has 14 amino acids. Trimming removed 4 bases from V and 3 bases from J, with 10 bases in between. The CDR3 is CASSGPGANQPQHF. CDR3 nucleotide sequence: TGTGCCAGCAGTGGTCCCGGGGCCAATCAGCCCCAGCATTTT.

V usage is TRBV25-1 and J usage is TRBJ2-7, with D possibly being TRBD1 or TRBD2 (5 bases each). The CDR3 has 12 amino acids. The V gene's germline CDR1 is MGHDK and CDR2 SYGVNS. The V gene lost 3 bases and the J gene lost 6 bases, with 9 bases spanning the gap. This CDR3 reads CASSEPGREQYF. The CDR3 bases are TGTGCCAGCAGTGAGCCGGGGCGCGAGCAGTACTTC.

This clonotype was recorded a few times. This sequence joins TRBV27 and TRBJ2-1; either TRBD1 or TRBD2 may supply D (7 bases each). The CDR3 consists of 15 residues. The germline gives CDR1 MNHEY, CDR2 SMNVEV (reference sequence). Trimming removed 9 bases from V and 5 bases from J, with 20 bases in between. The CDR3 DNA sequence: TGTGCCAGTTCAAAGGGGGCGGGAGACAACAATGAGCAGTTCTTC. This gives the protein CASSKGAGDNNEQFF.

This clonotype showed up just a few times. V is TRBV24-1 and J is TRBJ2-3; 10 bases match TRBD1. Trimming took 3 bases from V and 5 from J; bases not matched to a gene: 4. The CDR3 covers 15 residues. Germline V gene lookup returns CDR1 KGHDR and CDR2 SFDVKD. The CDR3 DNA is TGTGCCACCAGTGATCCCGGACAGGGGGGAGATACGCAGTATTTT. This translates into CATSDPGQGGDTQYF.

This clonotype was picked up a small number of times. V gene TRBV11-2 combines with J gene TRBJ2-1; TRBD2 matches at 9 bases. The CDR3 is 17 residues long. Germline V gene lookup returns CDR1 SGHAT and CDR2 FQNNGV. V lost 5 bases and J lost 0; bases outside the gene matches: 8. CDR3 DNA: TGTGCCAGCAGCAGATCTAGCGGGGATAGCTCCTACAATGAGCAGTTCTTC. Translation gives CASSRSSGDSSYNEQFF.

This chain joins TRBV6-1 and TRBJ2-3; D is tentatively TRBD1 or TRBD2 (5 bases each). Trimming took off 6 bases at V and 0 bases at J, with 25 bases between the two ends. Looked up from germline, CDR1 is MNHNS and CDR2 is SASEGT. This CDR3 spans 19 amino acids. The CDR3 DNA reads TGTGCCAGCAGAATTGGGCCCGGTACCCCCCGGGACAGCACAGATACGCAGTATTTT. This translates into CASRIGPGTPRDSTDTQYF.

This clonotype was found a few times. The chain uses TRBV30 and TRBJ2-7, with 8 bases that match TRBD1. The CDR3 has 14 residues. In germline, CDR1 is GTSNPN, CDR2 SVGIG (reference sequence). Trimming took 0 bases from V and 3 from J; bases not matched to a gene: 4. The CDR3 region has the DNA TGTGCCTGGAGTGTGTTCGGGACAGGCTACGAGCAGTACTTC. This codes for CAWSVFGTGYEQYF.

This clonotype has a count of ten or more. The chain couples TRBV7-9 to TRBJ1-1, with D unclear. CDR3 length: 14 amino acids. The germline V gene encodes CDR1 SEHNR and CDR2 FQNEAQ (reference sequence). With 1 base removed from V and 4 bases from J, the gap between germline ends came to 10 bases. The CDR3 sequence: CASSLVIGSTEAFF. The CDR3, as DNA: TGTGCCAGCAGCTTAGTGATAGGGAGCACTGAAGCTTTCTTT.